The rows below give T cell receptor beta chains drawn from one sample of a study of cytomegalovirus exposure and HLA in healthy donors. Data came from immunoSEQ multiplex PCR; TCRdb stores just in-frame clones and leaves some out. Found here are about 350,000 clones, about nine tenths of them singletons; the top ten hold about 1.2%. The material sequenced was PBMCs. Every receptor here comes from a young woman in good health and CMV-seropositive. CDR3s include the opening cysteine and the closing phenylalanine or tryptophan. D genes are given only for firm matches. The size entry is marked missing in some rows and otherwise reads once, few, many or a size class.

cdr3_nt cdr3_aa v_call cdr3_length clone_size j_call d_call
TGCGCCAGCATAAACAGGGCCCGCTTTTTGCGCGGTCCCAATGAGCAGTTCTTC CASINRARFLRGPNEQFF TRBV5-1 18 NA TRBJ2-1 NA
TGTGCCAGCAGCCCCTCCTACGAGCAGTACTTC CASSPSYEQYF TRBV7-2 11 NA TRBJ2-7 NA
TGTGCCAGCAGTAAGGGTGACGCGAGCACCGGGGAGCTGTTTTTT CASSKGDASTGELFF TRBV25-1 15 NA TRBJ2-2 NA
TGTGCCATACTAGGGGTGGGCAGGTGGATCTACGAGCAGTACTTC CAILGVGRWIYEQYF TRBV9 15 once TRBJ2-7 NA
TGTGCCATCAGTGAGACGGGACAGGGGAGACAGTACTTC CAISETGQGRQYF TRBV10-3 13 NA TRBJ2-7 TRBD1
TGTGCCAGCAGCCCCTCCCCGGGACTAGAAGTTGAGCAGTTCTTC CASSPSPGLEVEQFF TRBV9 15 few TRBJ2-1 TRBD2
TGTGCCAGCAGTTTTGTTAGGGATACGGCATCCGGTGGCTACACCTTC CASSFVRDTASGGYTF TRBV6-5 16 NA TRBJ1-2 NA
TGCGCCAGCAGCTCGGCTGGAAACACCATATATTTT CASSSAGNTIYF TRBV5-1 12 NA TRBJ1-3 NA
TGTGCCTGGAGTGTGAGGGGAGGTCAGCCCCAGCATTTT CAWSVRGGQPQHF TRBV30 13 NA TRBJ1-5 NA
TGCGCCAGCAGCTCGGGGACTAGCGGGTGGGACGAGCAGTACTTC CASSSGTSGWDEQYF TRBV5-1 15 NA TRBJ2-7 TRBD2
TGTGCCAGCAGCTGGGGACAGCCCAACGAGCAGTACTTC CASSWGQPNEQYF TRBV5-6 13 NA TRBJ2-7 TRBD1
TGTGCCTGGAGTGAAGCCAAGGGGGGAAACACCATATATTTT CAWSEAKGGNTIYF TRBV30 14 NA TRBJ1-3 NA
TGTGCCAGTAGCCCACAGGGGCAGAGGCTCGAGCAGTACTTC CASSPQGQRLEQYF TRBV19 14 NA TRBJ2-7 TRBD1
TGTGCCAGCAGCCCGACAGGGTTGGACACTGAAGCTTTCTTT CASSPTGLDTEAFF TRBV7-8 14 NA TRBJ1-1 TRBD1
TGTGCCAGCAGCAAACAGGGGGCGGTTTTAAGAAACTATGGCTACACCTTC CASSKQGAVLRNYGYTF TRBV28 17 NA TRBJ1-2 TRBD1
TGCAGCGTTTTTAGCGGGGGCGCCTCGAACACCGGGGAGCTGTTTTTT CSVFSGGASNTGELFF TRBV29-1 16 NA TRBJ2-2 TRBD2
TGTGCCAGCGGGGTAGGGACGGATTTAACCTACGAGCAGTACTTC CASGVGTDLTYEQYF TRBV13 15 NA TRBJ2-7 NA
TGCGCCAGCAGCCAGCAGACAGGGGTTGGGGAGCAGTACTTC CASSQQTGVGEQYF TRBV4-1 14 once TRBJ2-7 TRBD1
TGTGCCAGCGCTATTAGGGGGTCTGGGGGGAGCTCCTACAATGAGCAGTTCTTC CASAIRGSGGSSYNEQFF TRBV28 18 NA TRBJ2-1 NA
TGTGCCAGCAGTTACTCTACGACAACTAATGAAAAACTGTTTTTT CASSYSTTTNEKLFF TRBV6-5 15 NA TRBJ1-4 NA
TGCGCCAGCAGCTTCGGCCGGGGGACTAATGAAAAACTGTTTTTT CASSFGRGTNEKLFF TRBV5-1 15 once TRBJ1-4 NA
TGTGCCAGCAGCCAAGGGGGGGGAGGGAACGAGCAGTACTTC CASSQGGGGNEQYF TRBV4-2 14 NA TRBJ2-7 TRBD2
TGTGCCTGCGGACGAGGGGGGGATAGCAATCAGCCCCAGCATTTT CACGRGGDSNQPQHF TRBV30 15 NA TRBJ1-5 NA
TGCGCCAGCACACGACCCGATGGCTACGAGCAGTACTTC CASTRPDGYEQYF TRBV5-1 13 once TRBJ2-7 NA
TGCACCAGCAGCCAAGGACAGGGGAGGAATCAGCCCCAGCATTTT CTSSQGQGRNQPQHF TRBV1 15 many TRBJ1-5 NA
TGCGCCAGCAGCCAGGCCCAGGGGGCAGACGAGCAGTACTTC CASSQAQGADEQYF TRBV4-1 14 NA TRBJ2-7 TRBD1